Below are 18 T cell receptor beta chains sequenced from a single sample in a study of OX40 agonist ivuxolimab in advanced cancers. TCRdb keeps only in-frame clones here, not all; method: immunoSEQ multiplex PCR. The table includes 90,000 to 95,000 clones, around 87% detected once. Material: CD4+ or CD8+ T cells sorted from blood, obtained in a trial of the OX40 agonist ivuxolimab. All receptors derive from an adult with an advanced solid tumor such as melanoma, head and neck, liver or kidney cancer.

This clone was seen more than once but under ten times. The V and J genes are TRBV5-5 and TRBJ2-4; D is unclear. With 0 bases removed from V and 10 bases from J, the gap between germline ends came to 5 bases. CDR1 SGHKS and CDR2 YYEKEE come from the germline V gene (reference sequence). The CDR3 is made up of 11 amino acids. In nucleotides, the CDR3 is TGTGCCAGCAGCTTGGAGGGAATTCAGTACTTC. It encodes CASSLEGIQYF.

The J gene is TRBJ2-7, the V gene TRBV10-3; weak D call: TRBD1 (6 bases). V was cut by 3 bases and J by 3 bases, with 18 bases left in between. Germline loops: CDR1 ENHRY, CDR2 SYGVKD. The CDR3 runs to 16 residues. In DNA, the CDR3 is TGTGCCATCAGTGATTATTCTAGGGCGACAGGCTACGAGCAGTACTTC. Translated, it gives CAISDYSRATGYEQYF.

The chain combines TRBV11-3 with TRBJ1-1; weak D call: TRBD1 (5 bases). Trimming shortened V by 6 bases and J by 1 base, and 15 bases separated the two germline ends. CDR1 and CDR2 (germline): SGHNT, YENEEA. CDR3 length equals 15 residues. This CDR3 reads CASSLLGGPNTEAFF. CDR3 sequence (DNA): TGTGCCAGCAGTCTCTTGGGGGGACCGAACACTGAAGCTTTCTTT. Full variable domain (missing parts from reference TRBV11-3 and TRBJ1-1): EAGVVQSPRYKIIEKKQPVAFWCNPISGHNTLYWYLQNLGQGPELLIRYENEEAVDDSQLPKDRFSAERLKGVDSTLKIQPAELGDSAVYLCASSLLGGPNTEAFFGQGTRLTVV.

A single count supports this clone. The CDR3 bases are TGCGCCAGCAGCTCTAGGCAGGTCACCTACAATGAGCAGTTCTTC. Encoded protein: CASSSRQVTYNEQFF. The V gene is TRBV5-1, the J gene TRBJ2-1, with unresolved D. CDR1 is SGHRS, CDR2 YFSETQ, per germline. The CDR3 length is 15 residues. Trimming took off 3 bases at V and 2 bases at J, with 12 bases between the two ends.

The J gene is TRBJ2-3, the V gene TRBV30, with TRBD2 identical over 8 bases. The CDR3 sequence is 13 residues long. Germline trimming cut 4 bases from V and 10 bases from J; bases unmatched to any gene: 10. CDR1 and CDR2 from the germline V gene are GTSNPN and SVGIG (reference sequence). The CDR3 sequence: CAWIPGGGIAQYF. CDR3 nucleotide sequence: TGTGCCTGGATCCCCGGGGGGGGAATTGCGCAGTATTTT. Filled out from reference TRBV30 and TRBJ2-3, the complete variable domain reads SQTIHQWPATLVQPVGSPLSLECTVEGTSNPNLYWYRQAAGRGLQLLFYSVGIGQISSEVPQNLSASRPQDRQFILSSKKLLLSDSGFYLCAWIPGGGIAQYFGPGTRLTVL.

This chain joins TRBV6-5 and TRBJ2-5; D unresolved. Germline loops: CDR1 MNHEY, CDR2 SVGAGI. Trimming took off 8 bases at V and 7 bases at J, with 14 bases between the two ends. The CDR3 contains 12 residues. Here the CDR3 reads CASLRYGGTQYF. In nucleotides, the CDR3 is TGTGCCAGCCTCCGGTACGGTGGGACCCAGTACTTC.

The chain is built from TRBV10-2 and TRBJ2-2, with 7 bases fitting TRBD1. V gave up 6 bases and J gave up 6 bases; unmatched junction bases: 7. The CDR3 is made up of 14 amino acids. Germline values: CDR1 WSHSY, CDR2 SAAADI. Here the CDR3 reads CASRGDRVAGELFF. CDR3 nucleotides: TGCGCCAGCAGGGGAGACAGGGTGGCCGGGGAGCTGTTTTTT.

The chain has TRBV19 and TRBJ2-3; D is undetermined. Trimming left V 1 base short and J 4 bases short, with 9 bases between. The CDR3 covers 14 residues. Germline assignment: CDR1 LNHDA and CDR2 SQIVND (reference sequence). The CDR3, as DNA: TGTGCCAGTAGTATAGTTAACTCTCCAGATACGCAGTATTTT. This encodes CASSIVNSPDTQYF.

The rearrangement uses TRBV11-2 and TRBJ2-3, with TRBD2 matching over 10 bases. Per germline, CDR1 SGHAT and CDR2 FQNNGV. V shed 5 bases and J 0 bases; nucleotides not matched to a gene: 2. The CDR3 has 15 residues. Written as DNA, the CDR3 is TGTGCCAGCAGCCTACTAGCGGGAAGCACAGATACGCAGTATTTT. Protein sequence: CASSLLAGSTDTQYF.

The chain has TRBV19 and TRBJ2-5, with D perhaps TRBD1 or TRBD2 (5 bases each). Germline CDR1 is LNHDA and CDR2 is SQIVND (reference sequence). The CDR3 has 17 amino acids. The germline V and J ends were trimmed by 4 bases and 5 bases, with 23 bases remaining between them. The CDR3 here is CASSTGFGGPTGETQYF. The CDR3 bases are TGTGCCAGTAGTACAGGGTTTGGGGGTCCCACGGGGGAGACCCAGTACTTC.

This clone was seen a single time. The CDR3 sequence: CASSRDGNYGYTF. For the CDR3, the DNA is TGTGCCAGTAGTAGGGACGGGAACTATGGCTACACCTTC. This chain links TRBV19 with TRBJ1-2, with a possible D match to TRBD1 (5 bases). The length of the CDR3 is 13 residues. The V gene lost 4 bases and the J gene lost 2 bases, with 8 bases spanning the gap. Per germline, CDR1 LNHDA and CDR2 SQIVND (reference sequence).

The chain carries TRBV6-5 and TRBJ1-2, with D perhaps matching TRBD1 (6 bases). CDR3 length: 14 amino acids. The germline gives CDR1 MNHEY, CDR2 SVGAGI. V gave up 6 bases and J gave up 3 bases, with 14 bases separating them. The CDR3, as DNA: TGTGCCAGCAGAACGCCAACAGGGTACTATGGCTACACCTTC. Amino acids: CASRTPTGYYGYTF.

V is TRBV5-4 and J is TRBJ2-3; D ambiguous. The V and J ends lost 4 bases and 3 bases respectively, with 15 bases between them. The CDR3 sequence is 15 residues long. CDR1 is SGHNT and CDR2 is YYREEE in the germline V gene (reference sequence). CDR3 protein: CASSQDISSTDTQYF. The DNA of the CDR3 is TGTGCCAGCAGCCAGGATATATCTAGTACAGATACGCAGTATTTT.

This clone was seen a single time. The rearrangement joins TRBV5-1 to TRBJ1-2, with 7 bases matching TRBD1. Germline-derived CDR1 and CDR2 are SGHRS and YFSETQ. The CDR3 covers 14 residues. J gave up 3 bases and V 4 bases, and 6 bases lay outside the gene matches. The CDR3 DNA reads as TGCGCCAGCAGCATTACAGGGACAGACTATGGCTACACCTTC. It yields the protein CASSITGTDYGYTF.

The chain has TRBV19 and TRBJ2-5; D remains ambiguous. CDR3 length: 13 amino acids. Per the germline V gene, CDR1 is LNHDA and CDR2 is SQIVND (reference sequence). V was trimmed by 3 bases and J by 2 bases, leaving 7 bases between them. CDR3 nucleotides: TGTGCCAGTAGTATGACAAATCAAGAGACCCAGTACTTC. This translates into CASSMTNQETQYF.

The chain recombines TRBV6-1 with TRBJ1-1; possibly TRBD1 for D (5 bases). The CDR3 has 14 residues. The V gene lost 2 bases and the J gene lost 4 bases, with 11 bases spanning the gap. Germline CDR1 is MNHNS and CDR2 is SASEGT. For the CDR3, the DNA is TGTGCCAGCAGTGAAATGAGAGGGGTCACTGAAGCTTTCTTT. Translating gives CASSEMRGVTEAFF.

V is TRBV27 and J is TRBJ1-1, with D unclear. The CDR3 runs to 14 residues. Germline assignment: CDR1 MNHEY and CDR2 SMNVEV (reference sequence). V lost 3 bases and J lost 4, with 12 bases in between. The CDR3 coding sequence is TGTGCCAGCAGTTTCAATCAGCGGGGCACTGAAGCTTTCTTT. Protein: CASSFNQRGTEAFF.

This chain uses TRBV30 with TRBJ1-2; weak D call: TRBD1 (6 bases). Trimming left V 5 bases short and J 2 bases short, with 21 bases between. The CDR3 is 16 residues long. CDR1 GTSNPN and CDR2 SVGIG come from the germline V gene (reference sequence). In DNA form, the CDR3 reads TGTGCCTGGTATACCCGACAGGTCGCCCAGAACTATGGCTACACCTTC. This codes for CAWYTRQVAQNYGYTF.